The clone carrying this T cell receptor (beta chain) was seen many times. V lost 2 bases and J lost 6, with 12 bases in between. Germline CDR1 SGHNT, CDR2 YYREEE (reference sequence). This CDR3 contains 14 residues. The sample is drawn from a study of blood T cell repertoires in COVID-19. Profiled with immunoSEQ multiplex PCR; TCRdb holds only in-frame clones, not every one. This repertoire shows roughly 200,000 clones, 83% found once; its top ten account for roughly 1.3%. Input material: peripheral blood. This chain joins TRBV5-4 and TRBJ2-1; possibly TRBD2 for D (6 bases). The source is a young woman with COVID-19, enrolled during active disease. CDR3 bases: TGTGCCAGCAGCTTAACCCTCGGGGGCAATGAGCAGTTCTTC. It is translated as CASSLTLGGNEQFF.